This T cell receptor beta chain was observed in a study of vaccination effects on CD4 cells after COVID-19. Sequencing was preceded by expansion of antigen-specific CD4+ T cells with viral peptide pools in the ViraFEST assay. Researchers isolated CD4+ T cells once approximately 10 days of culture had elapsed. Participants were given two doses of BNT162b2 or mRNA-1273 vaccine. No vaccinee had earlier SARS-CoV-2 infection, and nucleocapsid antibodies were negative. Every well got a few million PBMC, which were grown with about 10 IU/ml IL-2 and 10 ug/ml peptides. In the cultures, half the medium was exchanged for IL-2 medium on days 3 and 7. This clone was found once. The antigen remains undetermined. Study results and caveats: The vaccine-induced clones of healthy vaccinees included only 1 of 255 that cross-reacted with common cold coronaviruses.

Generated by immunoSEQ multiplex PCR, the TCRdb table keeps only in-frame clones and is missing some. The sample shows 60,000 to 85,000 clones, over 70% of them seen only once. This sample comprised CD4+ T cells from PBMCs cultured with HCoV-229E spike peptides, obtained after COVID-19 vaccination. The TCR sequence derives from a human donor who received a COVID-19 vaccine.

As DNA, the CDR3 is TGCGCCAGCAGCCAAGATCGTGAAGCTTCTAGCACAGATACGCAGTATTTT. Residues: CASSQDREASSTDTQYF. The chain carries TRBV4-1 and TRBJ2-3; D is undetermined. This CDR3 is 17 amino acids long. Germline CDR1 reads MGHRA; CDR2 reads YSYEKL. Trimming pared 0 bases from V and 0 bases from J, leaving 13 bases between.